A single sample gave rise to the 17 T cell receptor beta chains below, sequenced in a study of T cell responses to AZD1222 COVID-19 vaccine. Sequenced by immunoSEQ multiplex PCR; TCRdb stores in-frame clones only, minus some. Of 120,000 to 150,000 clones in the sample, roughly 86% were seen once. The sequencing used peripheral blood, collected 28 days after the second AZD1222 dose. The receptor set was obtained from an adult who received the AZD1222 COVID-19 vaccine.

The J gene is TRBJ2-1, the V gene TRBV5-1, with TRBD2 matching 9 bases. The CDR3 is made up of 16 amino acids. Germline V gene data show CDR1 as SGHRS and CDR2 as YFSETQ. The J segment lost 3 bases and the V segment lost 0 bases, leaving 4 bases of the junction unmatched. CDR3 bases: TGCGCCAGCAGCTTGGACGTAGCGGGGGTCTACAATGAGCAGTTCTTC. Its protein product is CASSLDVAGVYNEQFF.

The V call is TRBV27, the J call TRBJ1-5; possibly TRBD1 for D (5 bases). The CDR3 consists of 15 residues. Trimming took 1 base from V and 5 from J, leaving 12 bases between them. Germline V lookup: CDR1 MNHEY, CDR2 SMNVEV (reference sequence). The CDR3 DNA is TGTGCCAGCAGTTTATTTGCAGGGCTACATCAGCCCCAGCATTTT. Translated, it gives CASSLFAGLHQPQHF.

CDR3 region: CASSRPPGSTGTSTFRNQPQHF. CDR3 bases: TGTGCCAGCAGTCGACCTCCGGGATCGACAGGGACCTCAACATTCCGCAATCAGCCCCAGCATTTT. The rearrangement joins TRBV28 to TRBJ1-5; 7 nucleotides align to TRBD1. Trimming took 5 bases from V and 2 from J; bases not matched to a gene: 27. Germline CDR1 MDHEN, CDR2 SYDVKM. This CDR3 is built from 22 residues.

This clone showed up just a few times. J is TRBJ1-6 and V is TRBV7-9; 11 nucleotides match TRBD1. J gave up 10 bases and V 8 bases, and 4 bases lay outside the gene matches. The CDR3 sequence is 13 residues long. The germline V gene encodes CDR1 SEHNR and CDR2 FQNEAQ (reference sequence). The CDR3 spells CASGGQGGSPLHF. Written as DNA, the CDR3 is TGTGCCAGCGGGGGACAGGGGGGGTCACCCCTCCACTTT.

J is TRBJ2-1 and V is TRBV5-1, with 8 bases aligning to TRBD2. CDR1 and CDR2 from the germline V gene are SGHRS and YFSETQ. The length of the CDR3 is 15 residues. With V trimmed by 3 bases and J by 1 base, 3 bases remained unmatched. The CDR3 protein is CASSSSGGSYNEQFF. For the CDR3, the DNA is TGCGCCAGCAGCTCCAGCGGGGGTTCCTACAATGAGCAGTTCTTC. The whole variable domain, remainder taken from reference TRBV5-1 and TRBJ2-1, is KAGVTQTPRYLIKTRGQQVTLSCSPISGHRSVSWYQQTPGQGLQFLFEYFSETQRNKGNFPGRFSGRQFSNSRSEMNVSTLELGDSALYLCASSSSGGSYNEQFFGPGTRLTVL.

V usage is TRBV5-1 and J usage is TRBJ1-4, with D possibly matching TRBD1 (6 bases). Germline CDR1 is SGHRS and CDR2 is YFSETQ. The length of the CDR3 is 15 residues. V was cut by 4 bases and J by 8 bases, with 18 bases left in between. CDR3 sequence reads: CASSADSGLGEKLFF. The CDR3 DNA sequence: TGCGCCAGCAGCGCGGACAGTGGCCTTGGGGAAAAACTGTTTTTT.

This clone has a handful of counts. V usage is TRBV11-2 and J usage is TRBJ2-7; D is unresolved. Trimming pared 4 bases from V and 1 base from J, leaving 11 bases between. The CDR3 has 14 residues. Germline loops: CDR1 SGHAT, CDR2 FQNNGV. The CDR3 DNA sequence: TGTGCCAGCAGCTCTCCCACGGCTTCCTACGAGCAGTACTTC. This encodes CASSSPTASYEQYF.

The rearrangement joins TRBV4-1 to TRBJ1-2; D may be TRBD1 (6 bases). Germline lookup yields CDR1 MGHRA and CDR2 YSYEKL. Trimming took 0 bases from V and 8 from J, leaving 19 bases between them. This CDR3 is 16 amino acids long. CDR3 sequence: CASSQDFLGGWTGYTF. DNA of the CDR3: TGCGCCAGCAGCCAAGATTTCTTAGGGGGATGGACGGGCTACACCTTC.

This clone has just a few counts. The DNA for the CDR3 is TGTGCCAGCAGCCAAGCAGGGGGGCCGCAGGGCGAGCAGTACTTC. It yields the protein CASSQAGGPQGEQYF. V gene TRBV4-2 combines with J gene TRBJ2-7; D is possibly TRBD1 (7 bases). The germline CDR1 and CDR2 sequences are LGHNA and YNFKEQ. The CDR3 runs to 15 residues. With 1 base removed from V and 6 bases from J, the gap between germline ends came to 16 bases.

This clone was detected once. The gene calls are TRBV6-5 and TRBJ2-2, with D hard to call. The CDR3 extends over 13 amino acids. Trimming removed 5 bases at V and 3 bases at J, with 7 bases between. CDR1 and CDR2 (germline): MNHEY, SVGAGI. CDR3 nucleotides: TGTGCCAGCAGTCCCGGGCACACCGGGGAGCTGTTTTTT. This codes for CASSPGHTGELFF.

The chain has TRBV6-6 and TRBJ1-5; TRBD1 might be the D (5 bases). Germline assignment: CDR1 MNHNY and CDR2 SVGAGI (reference sequence). Between the trimmed V and J ends, which lost 11 bases and 11 bases, there was a span of 28 bases. The CDR3 length is 15 residues. Here the CDR3 reads CAGGRGTSLEEAQHF. The CDR3 DNA sequence: TGTGCCGGGGGTAGAGGTACATCGTTGGAGGAGGCCCAGCATTTT.

J is TRBJ1-3 and V is TRBV29-1, with D perhaps TRBD1 (6 bases). The CDR3 is 14 residues long. The germline CDR1 and CDR2 sequences are SQVTM and ANQGSEA. Trimming shortened V by 3 bases and J by 4 bases, and 13 bases separated the two germline ends. CDR3 bases: TGCAGCGTTGACGGGGGGGCGCAGGGAAACACCATATATTTT. It is translated as CSVDGGAQGNTIYF.

This clone was counted once. The rearrangement uses TRBV3-1 (or the pseudogene TRBV3-2) and TRBJ2-1, with TRBD1 matching 8 bases. Per germline, CDR1 LGHDT and CDR2 YNNKEL (reference sequence). This CDR3 region has 12 residues. Trimming removed 5 bases from V and 14 bases from J; junction bases left unmatched: 8. The CDR3 protein is CASSNGQGHEFF. The CDR3 coding sequence is TGTGCCAGCAGCAACGGACAGGGTCATGAGTTCTTC.

Remarks on this clone: The same CDR3 arises from other DNA sequences in this sample as well. The V and J genes are TRBV2 and TRBJ2-5; D is unresolved. CDR3 length: 13 residues. V was clipped by 3 bases and J by 5 bases, with 10 bases between them. Germline V gene data show CDR1 as SNHLY and CDR2 as FYNNEI. The CDR3 DNA follows: TGTGCCAGCAGTGACGTGGGCAGGGAGACCCAGTACTTC. Encoded protein: CASSDVGRETQYF.

The genes are TRBV3-1 (or the pseudogene TRBV3-2) and TRBJ2-1, with 15 bases fitting TRBD2. Germline-derived CDR1 and CDR2 are LGHDT and YNNKEL (reference sequence). This CDR3 region has 16 residues. The ends lost 4 bases at V and 9 bases at J; junction bases unmatched: 7. The DNA of the CDR3 is TGTGCCAGCAGCCCTGGACTAGCGGGGGGGCCGGGTGAGCAGTTCTTC. Its translation is CASSPGLAGGPGEQFF.

Here the CDR3 DNA reads TGTGCCAGCAGCTCCATAGCGGGAGGCGGGGAAAACACAGATACGCAGTATTTT. Its protein product is CASSSIAGGGENTDTQYF. The chain recombines TRBV3-1 (or the pseudogene TRBV3-2) with TRBJ2-3; 10 bases fit TRBD2. V lost 5 bases, J lost 2 bases, and 13 bases stayed unmatched. Germline CDR1 reads LGHDT; CDR2 reads YNNKEL (reference sequence). The CDR3 has 18 residues.

The chain recombines TRBV6-5 with TRBJ1-5, with 7 positions matching TRBD1. This CDR3 is 15 amino acids long. In germline, CDR1 is MNHEY, CDR2 SVGAGI. V was pared by 6 bases and J by 7 bases, with 12 bases of the junction left unmatched. DNA of the CDR3: TGTGCCAGCAGCCAGGGGGGCAGAGTTTACCAGCCCCAGCATTTT. This codes for CASSQGGRVYQPQHF.